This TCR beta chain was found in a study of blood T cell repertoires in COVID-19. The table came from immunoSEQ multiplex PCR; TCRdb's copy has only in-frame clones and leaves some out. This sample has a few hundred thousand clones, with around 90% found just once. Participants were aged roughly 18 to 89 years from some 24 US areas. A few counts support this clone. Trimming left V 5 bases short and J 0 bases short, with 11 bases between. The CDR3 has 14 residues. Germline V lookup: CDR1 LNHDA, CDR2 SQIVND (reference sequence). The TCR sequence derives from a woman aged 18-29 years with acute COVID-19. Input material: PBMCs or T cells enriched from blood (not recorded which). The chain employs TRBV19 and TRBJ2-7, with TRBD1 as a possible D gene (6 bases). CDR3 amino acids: CASSPRDTSYEQYF. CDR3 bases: TGTGCCAGTAGTCCCCGGGACACCTCCTACGAGCAGTACTTC. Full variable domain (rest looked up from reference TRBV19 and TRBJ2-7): DGGITQSPKYLFRKEGQNVTLSCEQNLNHDAMYWYRQDPGQGLRLIYYSQIVNDFQKGDIAEGYSVSREKKESFPLTVTSAQKNPTAFYLCASSPRDTSYEQYFGPGTRLTVT.